The 17 T cell receptor beta chains below were found in one sample sequenced in a study of T cell clones after liver transplantation. Profiling relied on immunoSEQ multiplex PCR, and the TCRdb table lists in-frame clones only, not all of them. The table shows 53,000 or so clones, with about 88% occurring only once. Sequenced material: CD4+ T cells from blood, taken before liver transplant. The receptors were gathered from a human donor who received a liver transplant.

The chain combines TRBV2 with TRBJ2-4; D is unclear. Trimming took off 6 bases at V and 0 bases at J, with 3 bases between the two ends. Germline values: CDR1 SNHLY, CDR2 FYNNEI. The CDR3 extends over 12 amino acids. For the CDR3, the DNA is TGTGCCAGCAGCATAGCCAAAAACATTCAGTACTTC. It encodes CASSIAKNIQYF.

This chain links TRBV15 with TRBJ2-3; D not certain. CDR3 length: 12 amino acids. The germline V gene encodes CDR1 LNHNV and CDR2 YYDKDF (reference sequence). V gave up 2 bases and J gave up 4 bases, with 4 bases separating them. The CDR3: CATSRFSDTQYF. CDR3 DNA: TGTGCCACCAGCAGATTTTCAGATACGCAGTATTTT.

The chain links TRBV11-2 to TRBJ2-3, with 11 nucleotides matching TRBD2. The CDR3 runs to 16 residues. CDR1 and CDR2 (germline): SGHAT, FQNNGV. V was pared by 1 base and J by 3 bases, with 3 bases of the junction left unmatched. As DNA, the CDR3 is TGTGCCAGCAGCTTAGGGTCTAGCGGGAGGACAGATACGCAGTATTTT. This codes for CASSLGSSGRTDTQYF.

This chain links TRBV19 with TRBJ1-6; D not certain. V was clipped by 1 base and J by 10 bases, with 14 bases between them. Germline V CDR1 and CDR2: LNHDA, SQIVND (reference sequence). This CDR3 contains 15 residues. The CDR3 is CASSIGFRMKSPLHF. The CDR3 nucleotides read TGTGCCAGTAGTATAGGTTTTAGGATGAAATCACCCCTCCACTTT.

The chain carries TRBV19 and TRBJ2-7, with a possible D match to TRBD1 (7 bases). Germline V CDR1 and CDR2: LNHDA, SQIVND (reference sequence). The CDR3 sequence is 14 residues long. V lost 7 bases and J 5 bases, leaving 18 bases between the germline ends. Here the CDR3 reads CASTARRGENEQYF. The CDR3 bases are TGTGCCAGTACTGCCCGCAGGGGGGAGAACGAGCAGTACTTC.

V usage is TRBV6-1 and J usage is TRBJ2-3; the match to TRBD2 covers 7 bases. The junction had 10 bases not matched to a gene; V was cut back by 4 bases and J by 0 bases. The CDR3 spans 17 residues. From germline, CDR1 is MNHNS and CDR2 SASEGT. CDR3 loop: CASSVSRWGGSTDTQYF. In DNA form, the CDR3 reads TGTGCCAGCAGTGTTAGCCGTTGGGGGGGGAGCACAGATACGCAGTATTTT.

V usage is TRBV5-1 and J usage is TRBJ2-2, with 10 bases aligning to TRBD2. This CDR3 contains 16 residues. Looked up from germline, CDR1 is SGHRS and CDR2 is YFSETQ. The V segment lost 2 bases and the J segment 6 bases; nucleotides outside the gene matches: 7. CDR3 region: CASSLFTSGTSGELFF. In nucleotides, the CDR3 is TGCGCCAGCAGCTTATTTACTAGCGGGACCTCCGGGGAGCTGTTTTTT. Full variable domain (rest looked up from reference TRBV5-1 and TRBJ2-2): KAGVTQTPRYLIKTRGQQVTLSCSPISGHRSVSWYQQTPGQGLQFLFEYFSETQRNKGNFPGRFSGRQFSNSRSEMNVSTLELGDSALYLCASSLFTSGTSGELFFGEGSRLTVL.

The chain combines TRBV28 with TRBJ1-5; D gene unclear. The length of the CDR3 is 14 residues. V was clipped by 7 bases and J by 5 bases, with 15 bases between them. CDR1 MDHEN and CDR2 SYDVKM come from the germline V gene. The CDR3 DNA follows: TGTGCCAGCACCTTAAAACCTCACCATCAGCCCCAGCATTTT. Its protein product is CASTLKPHHQPQHF.

The V and J genes are TRBV5-4 and TRBJ2-2, with TRBD2 identical over 10 bases. The junction had 4 bases not matched to a gene; V was cut back by 2 bases and J by 6 bases. CDR1 SGHNT and CDR2 YYREEE come from the germline V gene (reference sequence). The CDR3 is made up of 15 amino acids. CDR3 coding DNA: TGTGCCAGCAGCTTCCGGAGCGGGAGGGCCGGGGAGCTGTTTTTT. Translation gives CASSFRSGRAGELFF.

This clone was found once. The rearrangement joins TRBV19 to TRBJ1-2, with D possibly matching TRBD1 (6 bases). Between the trimmed V and J ends, which lost 3 bases and 3 bases, there was a span of 17 bases. Germline CDR1 LNHDA, CDR2 SQIVND (reference sequence). The CDR3 is 16 amino acids. The CDR3 reads CASSIYSLGGYYGYTF. The CDR3 nucleotides read TGTGCCAGTAGTATCTACTCGTTAGGGGGTTACTATGGCTACACCTTC.

This clone appeared a few times. V usage is TRBV4-2 and J usage is TRBJ2-2; 8 positions agree with TRBD2. Per the germline V gene, CDR1 is LGHNA and CDR2 is YNFKEQ. Trimming at V came to 4 bases and at J to 0 bases, leaving 13 bases not matched to a gene. CDR3 length: 19 residues. The CDR3 nucleotides are TGTGCCAGCAGCCGGGGGATAGGCGGGGGGCCCTCGAACACCGGGGAGCTGTTTTTT. This encodes CASSRGIGGGPSNTGELFF.

J is TRBJ1-2 and V is TRBV5-1, with a tentative D call TRBD1 (6 bases). Looked up from germline, CDR1 is SGHRS and CDR2 is YFSETQ. The CDR3 has 15 residues. V lost 4 bases and J lost 1, with 14 bases in between. The CDR3: CASSENAGVNYGYTF. CDR3 coding DNA: TGCGCCAGCAGCGAAAATGCAGGGGTTAACTATGGCTACACCTTC.

V is TRBV9 and J is TRBJ2-2; D unresolved. Germline CDR1 is SGDLS and CDR2 is YYNGEE. V was clipped by 0 bases and J by 7 bases, with 10 bases between them. The CDR3 is 14 residues long. Written as DNA, the CDR3 is TGTGCCAGCAGCGTAGACTCTTTGGGCGGGGAGCTGTTTTTT. It yields the protein CASSVDSLGGELFF.

The V gene is TRBV7-2, the J gene TRBJ1-1; a possible D gene is TRBD1 (5 bases). The CDR3 covers 13 residues. Trimming removed 1 base from V and 11 bases from J, with 14 bases in between. Germline loops: CDR1 SGHTA, CDR2 FQGNSA. This CDR3 is CASSLGDSGAAFF. In DNA form, the CDR3 reads TGTGCCAGCAGCTTAGGGGACTCCGGGGCTGCTTTCTTT.

The chain carries TRBV5-1 and TRBJ2-7; possibly TRBD1 for D (6 bases). Trimming stripped 2 bases from V and 3 bases from J, with 12 bases between. CDR3 length equals 14 residues. Germline CDR1 SGHRS, CDR2 YFSETQ. DNA of the CDR3: TGCGCCAGCAGCTTACAGGGAAGCGGCTACGAGCAGTACTTC. Translating it yields CASSLQGSGYEQYF. Combining the CDR3 with reference TRBV5-1 and TRBJ2-7 gives the whole variable domain KAGVTQTPRYLIKTRGQQVTLSCSPISGHRSVSWYQQTPGQGLQFLFEYFSETQRNKGNFPGRFSGRQFSNSRSEMNVSTLELGDSALYLCASSLQGSGYEQYFGPGTRLTVT.

The chain combines TRBV2 with TRBJ1-1, with 11 positions matching TRBD1. After removal of 6 bases from V and 7 bases from J, the junction contained 4 bases not matched to a gene. Per germline, CDR1 SNHLY and CDR2 FYNNEI. CDR3 size: 13 residues. The CDR3 DNA sequence: TGTGCCAGCAGCGCGGACAGGGGGCGTGAAGCTTTCTTT. Encoded protein: CASSADRGREAFF.

This clone was picked up one time. This chain joins TRBV9 and TRBJ1-2; the match to TRBD1 covers 10 bases. V gave up 4 bases and J gave up 3 bases; unmatched junction bases: 3. Per germline, CDR1 SGDLS and CDR2 YYNGEE. CDR3 size: 14 residues. CDR3 region: CASSPGQGDYGYTF. CDR3 coding DNA: TGTGCCAGCAGCCCTGGACAGGGGGACTATGGCTACACCTTC.